This T cell receptor beta chain came from a study of CD8+ T cells in alopecia areata. This CDR3 is 13 amino acids long. V shed 4 bases and J shed 7 bases, with 13 bases lying between them. CDR1 LGHNA and CDR2 YNFKEQ come from the germline V gene. Notes on this clone: Antigen: not known.

RNA extraction and reverse transcription yielded cDNA as sequencing template. The repertoire was sequenced with immunoSEQ multiplex PCR; TCRdb's copy has only in-frame clones and lacks some. The sample consists of about 200,000 clones, more than 50% of them appearing once. PBMCs were stained for CD3, CD4 and CD8, and CD4+ and CD8+ T cells were sorted. Study results and limitations: Tissue-resident alphabeta T cells belonging to normal skin likewise get sequenced within scalp specimens. Compared with normal scalp, lesional scalp had higher clonality and more expanded CD8+ clones. In patients, TCRs were shared less clearly than in mice, and HLA may possibly be involved.

Sequenced input: CD8+ T cells sorted from blood. This chain links TRBV4-2 with TRBJ2-5; D may match TRBD1 or TRBD2 (5 bases each). The TCR comes from a human donor in good health. CDR3 in DNA: TGTGCCAGCAGCCCTCCGGGGCTCGGGACCCAGTACTTC. Encoded protein: CASSPPGLGTQYF.